Listed below are T cell receptor beta chains from one sample, sequenced in a study of blood T cell repertoires in COVID-19. Generated by immunoSEQ multiplex PCR, the TCRdb table keeps only in-frame clones and is missing some. The sample yields 200,000 to 250,000 clones, 84% seen once. What was sequenced was PBMCs or T cells enriched from blood (not recorded which). These receptors were collected from a woman aged 35 to 49 who had recovered from COVID-19. CDR3s include the opening cysteine and the closing phenylalanine or tryptophan.

j_call v_call cdr3_aa
TRBJ2-2 TRBV24-1 CATSDPGQGRTGELFF
TRBJ1-1 TRBV18 CASSPNAGNPEAFF
TRBJ2-3 TRBV9 CASSSRLAGYTDTQYF
TRBJ2-3 TRBV6-5 CASRSSGRANTQYF
TRBJ2-1 TRBV2 CASSILRQGVSGEQFF
TRBJ1-1 TRBV19 CASSIGVRQGEFTEAFF
TRBJ1-3 TRBV30 CAWAGDSGNTIYF
TRBJ2-1 TRBV6-1 CASSEASTGRYEQFF
TRBJ2-1 TRBV6-5 CASKREYEQFF
TRBJ2-7 TRBV18 CASSTTGYEQYF
TRBJ1-3 TRBV14 CASSQTQTGTGNTIYF